One sample yielded the 9 T cell receptor beta chains listed below, sequenced in a study of shared clonotypes between healthy human individuals. This table comes from immunoSEQ multiplex PCR, and its TCRdb copy is limited to in-frame clones, with some not included. The sample has approximately 1.5 million clones, less than 99% seen once. Sequenced material: naive CD4+ T cells sorted from blood. Regarding subset: CD45RA+ positively selected. Receptor source: a young man in good health.

The chain combines TRBV27 with TRBJ1-2, with D possibly matching TRBD1 (5 bases). The CDR3 is 15 amino acids. V was cut by 6 bases and J by 7 bases, with 21 bases left in between. Germline V gives CDR1 MNHEY, CDR2 SMNVEV (reference sequence). The CDR3 sequence: CASRPSGRVVAGYTF. Written as DNA, the CDR3 is TGTGCCAGCAGACCGTCAGGCAGGGTCGTTGCTGGCTACACCTTC.

The rearrangement uses TRBV27 and TRBJ2-1; TRBD2 agrees at 13 bases. V shed 3 bases, J shed 5 bases, and the junction held 4 bases outside the gene matches. The CDR3 extends over 16 amino acids. Germline V CDR1 and CDR2: MNHEY, SMNVEV (reference sequence). This chain's CDR3 is CASSFLTSGRHNEQFF. The DNA for the CDR3 is TGTGCCAGCAGTTTTTTGACTAGCGGGAGGCACAATGAGCAGTTCTTC.

The chain is built from TRBV7-4 and TRBJ2-7; 12 bases map to TRBD2. Per the germline V gene, CDR1 is SGHVT and CDR2 is SQSDAQ. The CDR3 extends over 13 amino acids. With 9 bases clipped from V and 3 bases from J, the junction kept 3 bases outside the gene matches. The CDR3 spells CARVTSGSYEQYF. The CDR3 bases are TGTGCCAGGGTGACTAGCGGGAGCTACGAGCAGTACTTC.

The chain joins TRBV18 to TRBJ1-3, with 8 bases matching TRBD1. After removal of 3 bases from V and 2 bases from J, the junction contained 3 bases not matched to a gene. The length of the CDR3 is 15 residues. Germline V gives CDR1 KGHSH, CDR2 LQKENI. The CDR3, as DNA: TGTGCCAGCTCACCGACAGGGGTTGCTGGAAACACCATATATTTT. It is translated as CASSPTGVAGNTIYF. Full variable domain (rest looked up from reference TRBV18 and TRBJ1-3): NAGVMQNPRHLVRRRGQEARLRCSPMKGHSHVYWYRQLPEEGLKFMVYLQKENIIDESGMPKERFSAEFPKEGPSILRIQQVVRGDSAAYFCASSPTGVAGNTIYFGEGSWLTVV.

The chain recombines TRBV6-8 with TRBJ2-1; 14 nucleotides align to TRBD2. The CDR3 extends over 19 amino acids. Germline CDR1 is MNHGY and CDR2 is SAAAGT. The V gene end was trimmed by 2 bases and the J gene end by 8 bases; junction bases not matched to a gene: 14. The CDR3 loop is CASSYVGTSGSWEMDEQFF. CDR3 sequence (DNA): TGTGCCAGCAGTTACGTCGGGACTAGCGGGAGTTGGGAGATGGATGAGCAGTTCTTC.

The chain has TRBV6-1 and TRBJ1-2; no firm D call. Trimming cost V 3 bases and J 5 bases, with 7 bases left between them. The CDR3 contains 12 residues. Germline CDR1 reads MNHNS; CDR2 reads SASEGT. This chain's CDR3 is CASSDRGYGYTF. The CDR3 nucleotides are TGTGCCAGCAGTGATCGGGGATATGGCTACACCTTC.

This CDR3 reads CASSPDGLNNQPQHF. CDR3 sequence (DNA): TGTGCCAGCAGCCCAGACGGGTTGAACAATCAGCCCCAGCATTTT. This chain joins TRBV6-1 and TRBJ1-5; D not resolved. The V and J ends lost 6 bases and 3 bases respectively, with 15 bases between them. The CDR3 is made up of 15 amino acids. CDR1 MNHNS and CDR2 SASEGT come from the germline V gene.

This clone was picked up one time. This chain joins TRBV5-1 and TRBJ1-1; a possible D gene is TRBD1 (6 bases). V was cut by 2 bases and J by 6 bases, with 11 bases left in between. Germline CDR1 reads SGHRS; CDR2 reads YFSETQ. The CDR3 spans 13 residues. The CDR3, as DNA: TGCGCCAGCAGCTTACAGGGTCCGGCTGAAGCTTTCTTT. This translates into CASSLQGPAEAFF.

J is TRBJ2-7 and V is TRBV20-1, with a tentative D call TRBD2 (5 bases). Looked up from germline, CDR1 is DFQATT and CDR2 is SNEGSKA (reference sequence). V lost 4 bases, J lost 6 bases, and 10 bases lay in between. This CDR3 has 11 amino acids. CDR3 bases: TGCAGTGCTAATCCCCGGGGCGAGCAGTACTTC. It is translated as CSANPRGEQYF.